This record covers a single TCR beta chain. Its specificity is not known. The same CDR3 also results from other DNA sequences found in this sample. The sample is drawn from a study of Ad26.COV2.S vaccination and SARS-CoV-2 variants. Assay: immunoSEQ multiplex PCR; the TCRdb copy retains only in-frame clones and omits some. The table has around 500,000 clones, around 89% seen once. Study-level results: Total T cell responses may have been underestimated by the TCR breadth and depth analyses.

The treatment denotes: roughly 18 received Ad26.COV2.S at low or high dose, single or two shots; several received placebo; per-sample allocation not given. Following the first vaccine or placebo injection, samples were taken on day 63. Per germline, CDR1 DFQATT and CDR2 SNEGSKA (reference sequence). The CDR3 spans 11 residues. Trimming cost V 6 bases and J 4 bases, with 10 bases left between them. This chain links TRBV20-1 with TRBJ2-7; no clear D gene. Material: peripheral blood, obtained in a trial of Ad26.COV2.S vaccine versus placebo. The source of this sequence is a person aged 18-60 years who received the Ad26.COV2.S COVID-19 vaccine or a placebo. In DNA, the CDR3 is TGCAGTGCGTCAGAAACTTACGAGCAGTACTTC. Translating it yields CSASETYEQYF.